This T cell receptor beta chain appears in the sequencing data of a study of shared clonotypes between healthy human individuals (TCRdb year 2020). The study in broad terms: The cohort included three men and two women between 18 and 49 years of age. Per donor, leukapheresis produced somewhere between about 0.94 and 9.5 billion PBMCs. Blood TCR repertoires of five healthy adults were deeply sequenced to estimate repertoire size and the extent of clonotype sharing between individuals. Different laboratories and diverse techniques were used to prepare libraries and sequence TCR repertoires, to increase sequencing depth and limit assay-specific biases. Per donor, three plates each were used for CD4 naive and CD4 memory, two for CD8 naive, and one for CD8 memory. Overall study results and their limits: Across a handful of donors, roughly 5.1% of naive CD4, roughly 3.5% of naive CD8, 2.3% of memory CD4, and about 0.4% of memory CD8 clonotypes were shared. Naive subsets generally had larger estimated clonotype richness than memory subsets. Pairwise subsampling indicated that sequencing depth was expected to affect the degree of clonotype sharing among donors. Because the study included only a small number of donors, the genetic and exposure-history diversity represented was limited. Incomplete sequencing was indicated by rarefaction of sorted-subset datasets, despite the large sequencing depth. Sampling was limited to blood, and TCR repertoires in tissue likely differ from TCR repertoires in blood. Compared with non-shared clonotypes, clonotypes shared by all four sorted-subset donors had higher generation probabilities.

In the germline V gene (reference sequence), CDR1 corresponds to SEHNR and CDR2 to FQNEAQ. The CDR3 covers 16 residues, taking in both the cysteine and the phenylalanine. The sequence is cut down to CDR3 DNA, 48 bases in frame from base 1. Trimming at the junction amounts to 3 bases on V and 6 bases on J, and the germline ends lie 18 bases apart. Using the deep immunoSEQ assay, TCR CDR3 regions were amplified from genomic DNA by multiplex PCR. Extracted genomic DNA from each cell subset was distributed evenly across all wells of several immunoSEQ 96-well plates, and each plate was treated as a replicate. For sorted subsets, approximately 0.2 ug of genomic DNA, equivalent to around 29,000 T cell genomes, went into each replicate PCR. Purified libraries were measured with a Qubit 3.0 fluorometer, size-checked on a Bioanalyzer 2100, and measured again with the KAPA Library Quantification kit. Each immunoSEQ 96-well plate was sequenced on its own single-read 150-cycle Illumina NextSeq 550 flow cell. The source study handled its data this way. Because only junctional sequences without quality scores were contained in the immunoSEQ output, filtering matching that applied to full-length reads could not be performed. To assign V/J genes and CDR3, sequences were annotated using PyIR, a Python wrapper for IgBLAST v1.9, with IMGT germline references. Reads with weak V/J assignments (E-value above 1e-6), missing CDR3, stop codons, out-of-frame junctions, or ambiguous translated residues were removed. V3J clonotypes were defined as sequences sharing the same inferred V gene, J gene, and CDR3 amino acid sequence. Percentage overlap between repertoires was calculated by dividing the number of shared unique clonotypes by the size of the smaller repertoire. Three approaches were used to assess repertoire richness: RTK rarefaction, the Chao1 estimator, and Recon v2.1 estimates of unobserved clonotypes. Generation probabilities for all TCRbeta clonotypes obtained by the gDNA method from a handful of donors were computed using OLGA. The table was pulled from immuneACCESS by TCRdb, which kept in-frame rearrangements only. Such tables lose some clones; where checked, under half of the loss comes from unresolved V genes, and the rest has no known cause. Clone size and V and J calls were adopted from that table, with D and trimming inferred from the DNA. The sample data list about 2.4 million clones, and approximately 90% of these were observed just once. Roughly 0.13% of the sample lies in the top ten.

Healthy HIV-negative adults with no recently reported acute infections or vaccinations were included as donors. Only Caucasian adults living in Nashville, Tennessee, USA were represented among the donors. CD4+ T cells were enriched by magnetic negative selection, after which naive cells were positively selected on CD45RA and the negative fraction was taken as the memory subset. After blood collection by leukapheresis, PBMCs were isolated using Ficoll-Histopaque density gradient centrifugation and then cryopreserved in the vapor phase of liquid nitrogen. Analytical flow cytometry was used to check the purity and quantity of each magnetically sorted T cell population. Genomic DNA was isolated from every sorted fraction and measured by UV absorbance on a Nanodrop 2000c. Concerning this clone: This clone's antigen is unknown. No base quality values were provided; no much bigger clone lies one nucleotide off.

The origin of this receptor is a man younger than 30 in good health. The sample comprised naive CD4+ T cells sorted from blood. Per the publication, the cell subset or site label means: CD45RA+ positively selected. Recombination linked TRBV7-9 to TRBJ2-1; TRBD1 might be the D gene, on 8 matching bases. The nucleotides read TGTGCCAGCAGCTTTTTGACAGGGGAGGGACGCAATGAGCAGTTCTTC. It is translated as CASSFLTGEGRNEQFF.